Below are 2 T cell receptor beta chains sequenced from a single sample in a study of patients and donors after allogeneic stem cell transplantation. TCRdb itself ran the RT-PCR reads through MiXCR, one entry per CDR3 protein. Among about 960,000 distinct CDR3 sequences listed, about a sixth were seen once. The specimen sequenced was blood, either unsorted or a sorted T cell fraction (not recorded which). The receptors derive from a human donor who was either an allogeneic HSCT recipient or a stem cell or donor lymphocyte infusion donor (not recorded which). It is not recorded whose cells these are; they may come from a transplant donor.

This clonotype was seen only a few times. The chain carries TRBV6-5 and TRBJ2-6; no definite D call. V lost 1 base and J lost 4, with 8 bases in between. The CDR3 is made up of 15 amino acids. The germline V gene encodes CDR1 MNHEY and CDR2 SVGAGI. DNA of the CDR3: TGTGCCAGCAGTTACTTTGTAACGGGGGCCAACGTCCTGACTTTC. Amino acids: CASSYFVTGANVLTF.

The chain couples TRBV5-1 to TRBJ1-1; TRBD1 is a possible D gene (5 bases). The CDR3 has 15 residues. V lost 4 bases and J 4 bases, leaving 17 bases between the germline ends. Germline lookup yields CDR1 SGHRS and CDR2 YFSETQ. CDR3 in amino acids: CASSPRRGPVTEAFF. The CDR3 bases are TGCGCCAGCAGCCCCCGAAGGGGCCCAGTCACTGAAGCTTTCTTT.